Below, 29 T cell receptor beta chains from the same sample are listed, as sequenced in a study of blood T cell repertoires in COVID-19. Sequenced by immunoSEQ multiplex PCR; TCRdb stores in-frame clones only, minus some. The sample holds approximately 38,000 clones; about 90% are singletons and the top ten take around 6%. The specimen sequenced was peripheral blood. The receptor set was obtained from a woman at least 80 years old with acute or convalescent COVID-19.

The chain carries TRBV15 and TRBJ2-1, with TRBD1 matching over 9 bases. The junction had 6 bases not matched to a gene; V was cut back by 7 bases and J by 5 bases. This CDR3 comprises 14 residues. Per germline, CDR1 LNHNV and CDR2 YYDKDF (reference sequence). CDR3 protein: CATKPGQGNNEQFF. The CDR3 bases are TGTGCCACCAAACCGGGACAGGGTAACAATGAGCAGTTCTTC.

This chain connects TRBV20-1 to TRBJ2-6, with TRBD1 matching over 8 bases. With V trimmed by 3 bases and J by 0 bases, 4 bases remained unmatched. Per germline, CDR1 DFQATT and CDR2 SNEGSKA (reference sequence). The CDR3 runs 16 residues. The CDR3: CSASGQGASGANVLTF. The CDR3 DNA reads TGCAGTGCTAGTGGACAGGGTGCCTCTGGGGCCAACGTCCTGACTTTC.

This clone was seen once. The CDR3 DNA reads TGCGCCAGCAGCTTTAAGTGGGACACGGGGACCGAGCAGTTCTTC. Protein product: CASSFKWDTGTEQFF. The rearrangement links TRBV5-1 to TRBJ2-1; a possible D gene is TRBD1 (6 bases). With 2 bases removed from V and 10 bases from J, the gap between germline ends came to 19 bases. Germline lookup yields CDR1 SGHRS and CDR2 YFSETQ. The CDR3 is 15 amino acids.

The V call is TRBV5-4, the J call TRBJ1-3, with a possible D match to TRBD1 (6 bases). Trimming took off 3 bases at V and 1 base at J, with 14 bases between the two ends. There are 16 residues in the CDR3. CDR1 and CDR2 (germline): SGHNT, YYREEE (reference sequence). For the CDR3, the DNA is TGTGCCAGCAGCTCACAAACCCAGGGGTCTGGAAACACCATATATTTT. It specifies CASSSQTQGSGNTIYF.

The chain employs TRBV5-1 and TRBJ2-5, with 10 bases that match TRBD2. The CDR3 length is 17 residues. Per the germline V gene, CDR1 is SGHRS and CDR2 is YFSETQ. The V segment lost 4 bases and the J segment 2 bases; nucleotides outside the gene matches: 11. The CDR3 reads CASSLGFISGGQETQYF. The CDR3 coding sequence is TGCGCCAGCAGCCTGGGTTTTATTAGCGGGGGGCAAGAGACCCAGTACTTC.

V is TRBV5-4 and J is TRBJ2-5; D possibly corresponds to TRBD1 (6 bases). The germline V gene encodes CDR1 SGHNT and CDR2 YYREEE (reference sequence). The CDR3 spans 14 residues. V dropped 4 bases and J dropped 2 bases, with 12 bases sitting between them. The chain's CDR3 is CASSPGQGQETQYF. CDR3 sequence (DNA): TGTGCCAGCAGCCCGGGCCAGGGGCAAGAGACCCAGTACTTC.

J is TRBJ2-7 and V is TRBV6-2 or TRBV6-3; 10 bases match TRBD2. CDR1 is MNHEY, CDR2 SVGEGT, per germline. Losses at the gene ends were 0 bases for V and 1 base for J; bases not matched to a gene: 9. This CDR3 contains 18 residues. The DNA for the CDR3 is TGTGCCAGCAGTTACTCGCCCAAGCTAGCGGGGGTGTCCTACGAGCAGTACTTC. Residues: CASSYSPKLAGVSYEQYF.

This sequence joins TRBV18 and TRBJ2-7; D remains ambiguous. V was cut by 2 bases and J by 3 bases, with 5 bases left in between. Germline values: CDR1 KGHSH, CDR2 LQKENI. The CDR3 totals 12 residues. The chain's CDR3 is CASSPESYEQYF. CDR3 nucleotides: TGTGCCAGCTCACCAGAGAGCTACGAGCAGTACTTC.

The rearrangement joins TRBV3-1 (or the pseudogene TRBV3-2) to TRBJ2-1; D is possibly TRBD2 (6 bases). This CDR3 has 16 amino acids. V dropped 2 bases and J dropped 8 bases, with 19 bases sitting between them. Germline CDR1 reads LGHDT; CDR2 reads YNNKEL (reference sequence). The CDR3 loop is CASSQPRGVTLDEQFF. CDR3 nucleotides: TGTGCCAGCAGCCAACCTCGCGGGGTCACCCTTGATGAGCAGTTCTTC.

Points on this clone: Relative to the germline gene, one junction end is altered; a read error may explain this. This rearrangement joins TRBV15 to TRBJ2-2, with D perhaps TRBD1 (6 bases). CDR3 size: 16 residues. From germline, CDR1 is LNHNV and CDR2 YYDKDF (reference sequence). CDR3: CATSRVRGRKHRGAVF. In DNA form, the CDR3 reads TGTGCCACCAGCAGAGTCAGGGGTCGGAAACACCGGGGAGCTGTTTTT.

CDR3 region: CASSLQGGPGNTIYF. The CDR3 DNA reads TGTGCCAGCAGCCTTCAGGGGGGCCCTGGAAACACCATATATTTT. This chain uses TRBV7-3 with TRBJ1-3, with 7 bases identical to TRBD1. This CDR3 has 15 amino acids. Germline-derived CDR1 and CDR2 are SGHTA and FQGTGA. V shed 5 bases, J shed 2 bases, and the junction held 6 bases outside the gene matches. Full variable domain (rest looked up from reference TRBV7-3 and TRBJ1-3): GAGVSQTPSNKVTEKGKYVELRCDPISGHTALYWYRQSLGQGPEFLIYFQGTGAADDSGLPNDRFFAVRPEGSVSTLKIQRTERGDSAVYLCASSLQGGPGNTIYFGEGSWLTVV.

The rearrangement links TRBV7-9 to TRBJ2-5; D might be TRBD1 (6 bases). The ends were cut back, 1 base at V and 2 bases at J, with 17 bases in the middle. The CDR3 has 17 residues. Per germline, CDR1 SEHNR and CDR2 FQNEAQ (reference sequence). The chain's CDR3 is CASSLVNLRQEQETQYF. The CDR3 bases are TGTGCCAGCAGCTTAGTTAATCTTCGACAGGAGCAAGAGACCCAGTACTTC.

This chain joins TRBV5-4 and TRBJ2-7; D not resolved. CDR3 length: 13 residues. Germline loops: CDR1 SGHNT, CDR2 YYREEE (reference sequence). V lost 1 base to trimming and J lost 1 base, with 6 bases between them. For the CDR3, the DNA is TGTGCCAGCAGCTTGCCCCTGTCCTACGAGCAGTACTTC. Translation: CASSLPLSYEQYF. Based on the CDR3 plus reference TRBV5-4 and TRBJ2-7, the full variable domain is ETGVTQSPTHLIKTRGQQVTLRCSSQSGHNTVSWYQQALGQGPQFIFQYYREEENGRGNFPPRFSGLQFPNYSSELNVNALELDDSALYLCASSLPLSYEQYFGPGTRLTVT.

The rearrangement uses TRBV5-6 and TRBJ2-3; tentatively, D is TRBD1 (6 bases). This CDR3 has 15 amino acids. Between the trimmed V and J ends, which lost 2 bases and 2 bases, there was a span of 12 bases. Germline CDR1 is SGHDT and CDR2 is YYEEEE. The CDR3 DNA sequence: TGTGCCAGCAGCTTACGGACAGACTTCACAGATACGCAGTATTTT. This sequence encodes CASSLRTDFTDTQYF.

The genes are TRBV7-8 and TRBJ1-5; the match to TRBD1 covers 7 bases. The CDR3 is made up of 16 amino acids. CDR1 SGHVS and CDR2 FQNEAQ come from the germline V gene. V lost 5 bases and J lost 2; bases outside the gene matches: 9. The CDR3 here is CASSTRRGFGNQPQHF. The CDR3 DNA follows: TGTGCCAGCAGCACTCGCAGGGGGTTCGGCAATCAGCCCCAGCATTTT.

The gene calls are TRBV18 and TRBJ1-5, with 9 bases that match TRBD1. The length of the CDR3 is 13 residues. In germline, CDR1 is KGHSH, CDR2 LQKENI. J lost 8 bases, V lost 3 bases, and 2 bases had no gene match. CDR3 DNA: TGTGCCAGCTCACCGCGGACAGGGGAGCCCCAGCATTTT. Residues: CASSPRTGEPQHF.

This chain uses TRBV6-5 with TRBJ1-1; D is uncertain. The ends were cut back, 5 bases at V and 3 bases at J, with 7 bases in the middle. From germline, CDR1 is MNHEY and CDR2 SVGAGI. CDR3 length equals 12 residues. CDR3 DNA: TGTGCCAGCAGTCTCAGGTACACTGAAGCTTTCTTT. Its protein is CASSLRYTEAFF.

This chain links TRBV7-6 with TRBJ2-1, with D perhaps TRBD2 (6 bases). Trimming took 0 bases from V and 3 from J, leaving 18 bases between them. Germline V gene sequence: CDR1 SGHVS, CDR2 FNYEAQ. The CDR3 has 18 residues. CDR3: CASSLATPMAGYYNEQFF. The CDR3 bases are TGTGCCAGCAGCTTAGCAACCCCAATGGCGGGGTACTACAATGAGCAGTTCTTC. The whole variable domain, remainder taken from reference TRBV7-6 and TRBJ2-1, is GAGVSQSPRYKVTKRGQDVALRCDPISGHVSLYWYRQALGQGPEFLTYFNYEAQQDKSGLPNDRFSAERPEGSISTLTIQRTEQRDSAMYRCASSLATPMAGYYNEQFFGPGTRLTVL.

This chain links TRBV9 with TRBJ1-3; 8 bases line up with TRBD1. Unmatched junction bases numbered 7, after V lost 4 bases and J lost 1 base. CDR1 is SGDLS, CDR2 YYNGEE, per germline. This CDR3 contains 16 residues. The CDR3 bases are TGTGCCAGCAGCCCCTCGACAGGGGAGTCTGGAAACACCATATATTTT. This sequence encodes CASSPSTGESGNTIYF.

The V gene is TRBV7-2, the J gene TRBJ2-3; no definite D call. V dropped 3 bases and J dropped 2 bases, with 9 bases sitting between them. CDR1 is SGHTA, CDR2 FQGNSA, per germline. CDR3 size: 14 residues. The CDR3 loop reads CASSFDITTDTQYF. In DNA, the CDR3 is TGTGCCAGCAGCTTTGACATAACCACAGATACGCAGTATTTT.

The chain carries TRBV3-1 (or the pseudogene TRBV3-2) and TRBJ1-5, with D unclear. The V and J ends lost 1 base and 2 bases respectively, with 3 bases between them. Germline V gives CDR1 LGHDT, CDR2 YNNKEL (reference sequence). There are 13 residues in the CDR3. The CDR3 protein is CASSQAGNQPQHF. The CDR3 coding sequence is TGTGCCAGCAGCCAAGCCGGCAATCAGCCCCAGCATTTT.

V and J are TRBV4-3 and TRBJ2-7; D perhaps matches TRBD2 (6 bases). Germline V gene lookup returns CDR1 LGHNA and CDR2 YSLEER. V lost 1 base, J lost 4 bases, and 11 bases lay in between. The CDR3 is 14 amino acids. The CDR3 loop is CASSQGRRGYEQYF. The CDR3 nucleotides are TGCGCCAGCAGCCAAGGGAGGAGGGGTTACGAGCAGTACTTC.

V is TRBV2 and J is TRBJ2-5, with D possibly matching TRBD2 (6 bases). The V and J ends lost 8 bases and 1 base respectively, with 14 bases between them. CDR1 is SNHLY and CDR2 is FYNNEI in the germline V gene. The CDR3 is made up of 14 amino acids. In nucleotides, the CDR3 is TGTGCCAGCGCGGGGACCGGGGTCCAAGAGACCCAGTACTTC. It specifies CASAGTGVQETQYF.

CDR3 DNA: TGTGCCAGCAGCTTAAATCGGGGAAACTATGGCTACACCTTC. Amino acid sequence: CASSLNRGNYGYTF. The rearrangement uses TRBV7-9 and TRBJ1-2; D call uncertain. The CDR3 contains 14 residues. Looked up from germline, CDR1 is SEHNR and CDR2 is FQNEAQ (reference sequence). Trimming shortened V by 2 bases and J by 2 bases, and 9 bases separated the two germline ends.

The table lists this clone with a count of one. The rearrangement uses TRBV6-2 or TRBV6-3 and TRBJ2-1; TRBD1 is a possible D gene (5 bases). This CDR3 comprises 15 residues. V shed 5 bases and J shed 6 bases, with 17 bases lying between them. Germline V lookup: CDR1 MNHEY, CDR2 SVGEGT. The CDR3: CASSTSRQLTNEQFF. The CDR3, as DNA: TGTGCCAGCAGTACATCGAGACAGTTAACCAATGAGCAGTTCTTC.

CDR3 in amino acids: CALSTSLTSYEQYF. In DNA, the CDR3 is TGTGCCCTTTCGACTAGTCTCACCTCCTACGAGCAGTACTTC. This rearrangement joins TRBV30 to TRBJ2-7; a possible D gene is TRBD2 (6 bases). The CDR3 loop spans 14 amino acids. V gave up 8 bases and J gave up 0 bases, with 17 bases separating them. Per germline, CDR1 GTSNPN and CDR2 SVGIG (reference sequence).

The chain carries TRBV5-1 and TRBJ2-1; 11 bases agree with TRBD2. The length of the CDR3 is 16 residues. From germline, CDR1 is SGHRS and CDR2 YFSETQ. J gave up 6 bases and V 0 bases, and 5 bases lay outside the gene matches. This CDR3 reads CASSLALAGGVNEQFF. CDR3 nucleotide sequence: TGCGCCAGCAGCTTGGCTCTAGCGGGGGGCGTCAATGAGCAGTTCTTC. The variable domain in full, completed from reference TRBV5-1 and TRBJ2-1, reads KAGVTQTPRYLIKTRGQQVTLSCSPISGHRSVSWYQQTPGQGLQFLFEYFSETQRNKGNFPGRFSGRQFSNSRSEMNVSTLELGDSALYLCASSLALAGGVNEQFFGPGTRLTVL.

This sequence joins TRBV6-5 and TRBJ2-7; 7 bases map to TRBD1. This CDR3 region has 14 residues. Germline CDR1 reads MNHEY; CDR2 reads SVGAGI. The V segment lost 4 bases and the J segment 4 bases; nucleotides outside the gene matches: 7. This CDR3 reads CASSSPGTDYEQYF. CDR3 nucleotide sequence: TGTGCCAGCAGTTCCCCCGGGACAGATTACGAGCAGTACTTC.

This clone showed up just once. The V call is TRBV6-5, the J call TRBJ2-7; 9 bases are a match to TRBD2. Germline CDR1 reads MNHEY; CDR2 reads SVGAGI. V lost 5 bases to trimming and J lost 1 base; unmatched junction nucleotides: 3. This CDR3 spans 14 amino acids. The DNA for the CDR3 is TGTGCCAGCAGTCGACTAGCGGATTCCTACGAGCAGTACTTC. The encoded protein is CASSRLADSYEQYF.